The source of this TCR beta chain is a study of T cells in Graves' hyperthyroidism and ophthalmopathy (dated by TCRdb to the late 2010s). With regard to the full study: Peripheral blood was collected at initial diagnosis, before any treatment. Thyroid tissue and blood T-cell repertoires from about six Graves' hyperthyroidism patients were also compared in the study. Whether ophthalmopathy could be predicted prospectively was tested in an independent validation cohort made up of under 20 hyperthyroidism patients plus 17 patients who later progressed to ophthalmopathy. The paper describes TCR Vbeta CDR3 sequencing of more than 120 peripheral blood samples, made up of 43 ophthalmopathy patients, around 73 hyperthyroidism patients and some 17 progressor patients. The 75 to 100 discovery patients were randomly split 7:3 into training and test sets. TCR V-J signatures able to tell the groups apart were searched for in a discovery cohort of approximately 95 patients, of whom 43 had Graves' ophthalmopathy and around 57 had stable Graves' hyperthyroidism. After sampling, hyperthyroidism patients received methimazole starting at 30 mg daily, and ophthalmopathy patients received high-dose intravenous methylprednisolone. The full study reports these points: Most expanded thyroid clonotypes (frequency above 0.001) were also detected in blood, suggesting blood repertoires may reflect thyroid immune responses. In validation, the model predicted progression to ophthalmopathy with roughly 70% sensitivity and around 72% specificity, a median of approximately 6.5 months before onset. No statistical method was used to fix the sample size in advance, and group allocation was not hidden from the investigators. Ophthalmopathy was separated from stable hyperthyroidism by a 13 V-J signature model, with around 88% sensitivity and roughly 81% specificity obtained in cross-validation and 80%/75% obtained in testing.

The TCR beta CDR3 regions were amplified from RNA transcripts. For the first round of RT-PCR on the TCR CDR3, the HTBI primer set was used together with the Qiagen OneStep RT-PCR kit. Libraries were constructed in a second round of multiplex PCR, after which size selection and purification were carried out. Sequencing of the libraries was done on an Illumina HiSeq2000 using paired-end 100 bp reads. The paper's processing steps were these. SOAPnuke was used to process the raw data, removing reads that contained adapters or uncalled bases, had a mean Phred below 15, or lacked an exact match to the constant primer or identifier. High-quality paired reads were merged using COPE v1.2.5, and each unique nucleotide sequence was defined as a clonotype. MiTCR v1.1 was used to align the clonotypes against IMGT TRBV, TRBD and TRBJ reference segments. The analysis was restricted to V-J combinations with a frequency above 0.0001, which together covered about 99% of the repertoires. The TCS score was defined as the ratio of F50 (clonal expansion) to E x V (chaos), calculated using BLOSUM62-based TCRdist between CDR3 peptides within each V-J. Welch's t-statistics and random forest reduced fewer than 600 V-J features to 13, which were used in a naive Bayes classifier (R e1071). Using fastp at Q25 and MiXCR, TCRdb reprocessed the public reads and kept productive beta chains. For every CDR3 protein sequence, its rows merge into one entry that carries the most common genes and DNA. TCRdb assigned the V and J calls; the authors' analysis was not used. The sample yields hundreds of thousands of distinct CDR3 sequences; about 14% were counted once. Roughly 13% of the sample lies in the top ten.

Stable Graves' hyperthyroidism was defined as no progression to ophthalmopathy during 18 months of follow-up. Hyperthyroidism patients were newly diagnosed, with disease duration under 2 months, and aged 18 to 65 years. Exclusion was applied to patients with uncontrolled infections, other autoimmune diseases, pregnancy or lactation. Diagnoses were based on clinical symptoms, serum thyroxine and TRAb, thyroid ultrasound and orbital computed tomography. PBMCs were separated from under 11 ml of fresh peripheral blood using Ficoll-Paque density gradient centrifugation. Trizol reagent was used to extract total RNA, and RNA quality was then checked on an Agilent 2100 Bioanalyzer. V gives up 4 bases and J gives up 0 bases, and the segment between their germline ends measures 10 bases. CDR1 LNHDA and CDR2 SQIVND are derived from the germline V gene (reference sequence). Its CDR3 holds 14 amino acids, cysteine through phenylalanine. This entry keeps only the CDR3 DNA: 42 bases, framed from base 1.

This clonotype was observed many times. The target of this receptor is not known. The sample holds no much larger clone one base away, and base qualities are not on file. The specimen sequenced was blood. The TCR originated in a middle-aged woman with Graves' hyperthyroidism. The receptor chain draws on TRBV19 and TRBJ2-7, with TRBD1 perhaps the D gene, on 6 matching bases. The CDR3: CASSRDTFSYEQYF. In nucleotides, the sequence is TGTGCCAGTAGTAGGGACACGTTCTCCTACGAGCAGTACTTC.